This T cell receptor beta chain derives from a study of T-cell memory formation after mild COVID-19. Looking at the study overall: The study found TCR clusters largely donor specific.

The CDR3 length is 15 residues. CDR1 and CDR2 (germline): SNHLY, FYNNEI. The V and J ends lost 7 bases and 0 bases respectively, with 13 bases between them. Each CDR3 protein gets one entry after TCRdb re-called the 5' RACE reads with MiXCR. Of hundreds of thousands of distinct CDR3 sequences in the sample, approximately 20% were seen once. This clonotype was observed a few times. The chain joins TRBV2 to TRBJ2-1; tentative D call: TRBD2 (6 bases). This clonotype originated in an adult woman who had mild COVID-19 (a few samples of this study predate the infection). Cell type and time point are not known. Sequencing was done on a sample of PBMCs or a T cell subset sorted from them (not recorded which). The CDR3 reads CASNWGGSSYNEQFF. The CDR3, as DNA: TGTGCCAGCAATTGGGGAGGAAGCTCCTACAATGAGCAGTTCTTC.